The 7 T cell receptor beta chains listed next were all sequenced from one sample in a study of cytomegalovirus exposure and HLA in healthy donors. The PCR employed 60 Vbeta primers together with 13 Jbeta primers. Produced via immunoSEQ multiplex PCR; TCRdb's table is partial and in-frame only. Found here are tens of thousands of clones, 70% to 90% of them singletons; the top ten hold roughly 6.8%. Sequencing was done on a sample of PBMCs. These receptors were taken from a human donor in good health.

This sequence joins TRBV30 and TRBJ2-3, with D possibly being TRBD2 (6 bases). V was pared by 6 bases and J by 0 bases, with 10 bases between. The CDR3 runs 13 residues. The germline gives CDR1 GTSNPN, CDR2 SVGIG (reference sequence). The CDR3 protein is CACRDSSTDTQYF. Written as DNA, the CDR3 is TGTGCCTGCCGGGACTCCAGCACAGATACGCAGTATTTT.

This sequence joins TRBV6-5 and TRBJ2-5, with 9 nucleotides matching TRBD1. Trimming at V came to 5 bases and at J to 3 bases, leaving 4 bases not matched to a gene. The CDR3 has 14 amino acids. Germline loops: CDR1 MNHEY, CDR2 SVGAGI. In DNA form, the CDR3 reads TGTGCCAGCAGTCCCGGGACAGGGAAAGAGACCCAGTACTTC. Residues: CASSPGTGKETQYF.

The chain is built from TRBV2 and TRBJ1-1; 7 positions agree with TRBD1. Germline values: CDR1 SNHLY, CDR2 FYNNEI. V shed 8 bases, J shed 1 base, and the junction held 10 bases outside the gene matches. The CDR3 totals 15 residues. The CDR3 nucleotides are TGTGCCAGCTTCAAAAAGGGACAGCCGAACACTGAAGCTTTCTTT. This codes for CASFKKGQPNTEAFF.

The gene calls are TRBV7-6 and TRBJ1-1; D might be TRBD1 (5 bases). The CDR3 consists of 12 residues. Trimming shortened V by 5 bases and J by 6 bases, and 10 bases separated the two germline ends. Germline CDR1 reads SGHVS; CDR2 reads FNYEAQ. CDR3 sequence reads: CASSRGGSEAFF. For the CDR3, the DNA is TGTGCCAGCAGCCGCGGGGGTTCTGAAGCTTTCTTT.

V usage is TRBV2 and J usage is TRBJ2-7; possible D gene TRBD1, 6 bases. The germline gives CDR1 SNHLY, CDR2 FYNNEI. V was trimmed by 10 bases and J by 4 bases, leaving 14 bases between them. This CDR3 region has 12 residues. The CDR3 is CAINRAGYEQYF. The CDR3 DNA follows: TGTGCCATCAACAGGGCCGGGTACGAGCAGTACTTC.

This rearrangement joins TRBV5-5 to TRBJ2-3; 11 bases match TRBD2. The CDR3 is 15 amino acids. V lost 4 bases to trimming and J lost 3 bases; unmatched junction nucleotides: 4. Germline loops: CDR1 SGHKS, CDR2 YYEKEE (reference sequence). CDR3 nucleotides: TGTGCCAGCAGCGTCCTAGCGGGGGGAACAGATACGCAGTATTTT. This encodes CASSVLAGGTDTQYF.

As regards this clone: Sequence at one end of the junction differs from germline and may be a read error. The chain couples TRBV10-3 to TRBJ2-1; 7 nucleotides align to TRBD1. The length of the CDR3 is 16 residues. Germline V gives CDR1 ENHRY, CDR2 SYGVKD. CDR3 nucleotide sequence: TGTGCCATCAGTGGTGTTTGGGACAGCTCCTCCAATGAGCAGTTCTTC. Amino acids: CAISGVWDSSSNEQFF.